This passage covers 22 T cell receptor beta chains from one sample sequenced in a study of T cell repertoires in cytomegalovirus infection. TCRdb re-called the reads through MiXCR, storing one row per CDR3 protein. The sample includes about 20,000 distinct CDR3 sequences, roughly 40% of them seen just once. These receptors' targets are unknown. The sequenced sample was CD8+ T cells from cultured PBMCs, obtained from culture after CMV antigen stimulation. Source of these receptors: a human donor in good health (CMV status not recorded). Some clones in this sample may be carry-over from other donors' samples.

A few counts support this clonotype. This sequence joins TRBV7-2 and TRBJ2-7, with D perhaps being TRBD1 or TRBD2 (5 bases each). The J call may be mistaken, given a closer DNA end match to TRBJ2-5. CDR1 is SGHTA, CDR2 FQGNSA, per germline. The CDR3 sequence is 13 residues long. In DNA, the CDR3 is TGTGCCAGCAGTTTCGGGGCCCCCCCGACCCAGTACTTC. It codes for CASSFGAPPTQYF.

Here the CDR3 DNA reads TGTGCCAGCATGAGGACAGTGAATGAGCAGTTCTTC. Translating it yields CASMRTVNEQFF. The chain employs TRBV6-1 and TRBJ2-1; tentative D call: TRBD1 (6 bases). This CDR3 region has 12 residues. V lost 7 bases, J lost 7 bases, and 11 bases lay in between. Germline lookup yields CDR1 MNHNS and CDR2 SASEGT.

The V gene is TRBV7-6, the J gene TRBJ2-1; D uncertain. CDR3 length: 15 residues. Trimming took off 0 bases at V and 5 bases at J, with 11 bases between the two ends. Germline CDR1 SGHVS, CDR2 FNYEAQ. CDR3 DNA sequence: TGTGCCAGCAGCTTAGCGTCAGGTGTTGACAATGAGCAGTTCTTC. Its translation is CASSLASGVDNEQFF.

V gene TRBV5-4 combines with J gene TRBJ1-5; D possibly corresponds to TRBD1 (6 bases). Germline lookup yields CDR1 SGHNT and CDR2 YYREEE (reference sequence). The CDR3 extends over 14 amino acids. V gave up 3 bases and J gave up 3 bases, with 10 bases separating them. CDR3 protein: CASSSGGPNQPQHF. The CDR3 coding sequence is TGTGCCAGCAGCTCCGGGGGCCCCAATCAGCCCCAGCATTTT.

The CDR3 here is CASSRPFTEDEIYGYTF. The CDR3 DNA is TGTGCCAGCAGTCGCCCTTTCACGGAGGACGAAATCTATGGCTACACCTTC. V gene TRBV12-3 or TRBV12-4 combines with J gene TRBJ1-2; D is unclear. V dropped 5 bases and J dropped 4 bases, with 23 bases sitting between them. The CDR3 has 17 amino acids.

This clonotype was recorded a few times. The chain joins TRBV5-1 to TRBJ2-1; D possibly corresponds to TRBD1 (5 bases). V lost 1 base and J 8 bases, leaving 19 bases between the germline ends. The CDR3 spans 16 residues. In germline, CDR1 is SGHRS, CDR2 YFSETQ. CDR3 coding DNA: TGCGCCAGCAGCTTGACAGGATCTCTTTTACAGGATGAGCAGTTCTTC. This codes for CASSLTGSLLQDEQFF.

Relative to its sample, this clonotype is medium-sized (0.01 to 0.1%). The J gene is TRBJ1-1, the V gene TRBV6-5; D perhaps matches TRBD1 (6 bases). The V gene's germline CDR1 is MNHEY and CDR2 SVGAGI. Trimming took off 6 bases at V and 0 bases at J, with 14 bases between the two ends. The CDR3 loop spans 15 amino acids. As DNA, the CDR3 is TGTGCCAGCAGCTTACGCAGACAGGTGAACACTGAAGCTTTCTTT. Its translation is CASSLRRQVNTEAFF.

The V gene is TRBV4-3, the J gene TRBJ2-7; 9 nucleotides line up with TRBD1. The germline V gene encodes CDR1 LGHNA and CDR2 YSLEER. The CDR3 sequence is 15 residues long. The J segment lost 4 bases and the V segment lost 1 base, leaving 5 bases of the junction unmatched. The CDR3 is CASSQGRQGVYEQYF. CDR3 nucleotide sequence: TGCGCCAGCAGCCAAGGACGACAGGGGGTTTACGAGCAGTACTTC.

The chain recombines TRBV7-2 with TRBJ2-3; D gene uncertain. Germline V gene data show CDR1 as SGHTA and CDR2 as FQGNSA. The CDR3 is 16 residues long. Trimming pared 2 bases from V and 0 bases from J, leaving 12 bases between. CDR3 protein: CASSLPPATSTDTQYF. The DNA of the CDR3 is TGTGCCAGCAGCTTACCCCCTGCAACTAGCACAGATACGCAGTATTTT.

The CDR3 DNA sequence: TGCAGCGCCTCTATCGGGGGCCTAGGGGAGACCCAGTACTTC. Its translation: CSASIGGLGETQYF. V is TRBV29-1 and J is TRBJ2-5, with D possibly being TRBD1 or TRBD2 (6 bases each). V shed 7 bases and J shed 5 bases, with 20 bases lying between them. From germline, CDR1 is SQVTM and CDR2 ANQGSEA. The CDR3 covers 14 residues.

The V and J genes are TRBV15 and TRBJ2-3; 8 bases fit TRBD2. This CDR3 contains 18 residues. The V gene's germline CDR1 is LNHNV and CDR2 YYDKDF (reference sequence). Unmatched junction bases numbered 16, after V lost 2 bases and J lost 6 bases. CDR3: CATSRTIGGGMVQDTQYF. DNA for the CDR3: TGTGCCACCAGCAGAACCATCGGCGGGGGGATGGTACAGGATACGCAGTATTTT.

This clonotype occurred many times. CDR3 sequence (DNA): TGTGCCAGCAGCCCGGTCGGCCCCTACGAGGAAAGGGGCTATGGCTACACCTTC. This encodes CASSPVGPYEERGYGYTF. The rearrangement uses TRBV7-6 and TRBJ1-2; D may be TRBD1 (5 bases). Germline assignment: CDR1 SGHVS and CDR2 FNYEAQ. This CDR3 is 18 amino acids long. V lost 5 bases, J lost 4 bases, and 26 bases lay in between.

The chain employs TRBV11-2 and TRBJ1-3; 12 nucleotides agree with TRBD1. CDR1 and CDR2 from the germline V gene are SGHAT and FQNNGV. V was pared by 2 bases and J by 1 base, with 18 bases of the junction left unmatched. The CDR3 is made up of 22 amino acids. This chain's CDR3 is CASSLRPGGGTGGAKSGNTIYF. CDR3 coding DNA: TGTGCCAGCAGCTTAAGACCCGGAGGGGGGACAGGGGGCGCAAAGTCTGGAAACACCATATATTTT.

There are many counts of this clonotype. The gene calls are TRBV7-4 and TRBJ2-6, with TRBD1 identical over 8 bases. Germline values: CDR1 SGHVT, CDR2 SQSDAQ. This CDR3 contains 15 residues. Losses at the gene ends were 6 bases for V and 2 bases for J; bases not matched to a gene: 3. DNA for the CDR3: TGTGCCAGCAGGCGCAGGGGGCCTGGGGCCAACGTCCTGACTTTC. Amino acids: CASRRRGPGANVLTF. The full variable domain, with the rest looked up from reference TRBV7-4 and TRBJ2-6, is GAGVSQSPRYKVAKRGRDVALRCDSISGHVTLYWYRQTLGQGSEVLTYSQSDAQRDKSGRPSGRFSAERPERSVSTLKIQRTEQGDSAVYLCASRRRGPGANVLTFGAGSRLTVL.

At least ten counts were recorded for this clonotype. This chain connects TRBV11-2 to TRBJ2-7, with D unresolved. Looked up from germline, CDR1 is SGHAT and CDR2 is FQNNGV. Trimming took 1 base from V and 7 from J, leaving 14 bases between them. CDR3 length: 14 residues. CDR3 coding DNA: TGTGCCAGCAGCTTAGGACCCCCAATAGGGGAGCAGTACTTC. Encoded protein: CASSLGPPIGEQYF.

This clonotype was detected many times. This chain connects TRBV7-2 to TRBJ1-2; 10 bases line up with TRBD1. Germline CDR1 and CDR2: SGHTA and FQGNSA. The CDR3 runs 18 residues. V gave up 6 bases and J gave up 3 bases; unmatched junction bases: 16. The CDR3 is CASSSPTWTGGLDYGYTF. CDR3 bases: TGTGCCAGCAGTTCACCGACTTGGACAGGGGGACTCGACTATGGCTACACCTTC.

The genes are TRBV27 and TRBJ1-1, with 8 bases identical to TRBD1. The CDR3 is 13 residues long. V lost 4 bases, J lost 7 bases, and 5 bases stayed unmatched. Germline CDR1 and CDR2: MNHEY and SMNVEV (reference sequence). The CDR3 region is CASSSTGDIEAFF. Here the CDR3 DNA reads TGTGCCAGCAGTTCGACAGGGGACATTGAAGCTTTCTTT.

The V call is TRBV4-3, the J call TRBJ2-3; D gene uncertain. The germline V and J ends were trimmed by 1 base and 8 bases, with 13 bases remaining between them. The germline gives CDR1 LGHNA, CDR2 YSLEER. The length of the CDR3 is 14 residues. CDR3 DNA: TGCGCCAGCAGCCAAGCCCTAAAGGACGGTACGCAGTATTTT. This translates into CASSQALKDGTQYF.

The gene calls are TRBV7-2 and TRBJ1-1; weak D call: TRBD1 (6 bases). The germline CDR1 and CDR2 sequences are SGHTA and FQGNSA. The CDR3 consists of 15 residues. Trimming took 3 bases from V and 1 from J, leaving 12 bases between them. CDR3 amino acids: CASSLRDIANTEAFF. CDR3 in DNA: TGTGCCAGCAGCTTGAGGGACATAGCGAACACTGAAGCTTTCTTT.

The rearrangement links TRBV7-9 to TRBJ2-7; D gene ambiguous. CDR3 size: 15 residues. Germline CDR1 SEHNR, CDR2 FQNEAQ (reference sequence). The germline V and J ends were trimmed by 1 base and 0 bases, with 10 bases remaining between them. DNA for the CDR3: TGTGCCAGCAGCTTAGGTCCGTCTAGCTCCTACGAGCAGTACTTC. As protein: CASSLGPSSSYEQYF.

This clonotype has only a few counts. The chain employs TRBV29-1 and TRBJ1-1, with D perhaps TRBD1 (5 bases). The ends were cut back, 2 bases at V and 5 bases at J, with 9 bases in the middle. CDR1 is SQVTM, CDR2 ANQGSEA, per germline. There are 12 residues in the CDR3. The CDR3, as DNA: TGCAGCGTTGAAAGGGGAGGAACTGAAGCTTTCTTT. It yields the protein CSVERGGTEAFF. Full variable domain (outside the CDR3, taken from reference TRBV29-1 and TRBJ1-1): SAVISQKPSRDICQRGTSLTIQCQVDSQVTMMFWYRQQPGQSLTLIATANQGSEATYESGFVIDKFPISRPNLTFSTLTVSNMSPEDSSIYLCSVERGGTEAFFGQGTRLTVV.

Only one count was recorded for this clonotype. The chain joins TRBV4-2 to TRBJ2-7; D uncertain. CDR3 size: 14 residues. Germline CDR1 reads LGHNA; CDR2 reads YNFKEQ. V lost 0 bases and J 0 bases, leaving 6 bases between the germline ends. CDR3 DNA sequence: TGTGCCAGCAGCCAAGAGGCAGGCTCCTACGAGCAGTACTTC. Residues: CASSQEAGSYEQYF.